Each of the 22 T cell receptor beta chains below was sequenced from the same sample in a study of CD8 T cells in Susac syndrome (dated by TCRdb to between 2019 and 2020). Library method: the immunoSEQ multiplex PCR assay. RNA was extracted with the RNeasy kit and 0.5 to 1 ug was reverse transcribed using random hexamers. The public reads were reprocessed in TCRdb via fastp at Q25 and MiXCR, keeping in-frame beta chains. For every CDR3 protein sequence, its rows merge into one entry that carries the most common genes and DNA. The sample records about 73,000 distinct CDR3 sequences, about 95% of which are singletons. The ten biggest clones cover approximately 0.4% of the sample. Sequencing was performed on CD8+ T cells from PBMCs. The receptors come from a human donor with multiple sclerosis.

The chain has TRBV14 and TRBJ2-1, with 7 bases fitting TRBD2. V dropped 4 bases and J dropped 0; count of bases not matched to a gene: 6. CDR1 is SGHDN, CDR2 FVKESK, per germline. The CDR3 runs to 16 residues. CDR3 in amino acids: CASSRRDYPSYNEQFF. The CDR3 DNA is TGTGCCAGCAGCCGCCGGGACTACCCCTCCTACAATGAGCAGTTCTTC.

The chain has TRBV29-1 and TRBJ1-4; D remains ambiguous. Trimming left V 5 bases short and J 7 bases short, with 14 bases between. The CDR3 spans 13 residues. Germline V gene sequence: CDR1 SQVTM, CDR2 ANQGSEA. The CDR3 region is CSVIKEPTEKLFF. CDR3 DNA sequence: TGCAGCGTTATAAAAGAGCCCACTGAAAAACTGTTTTTT.

The genes are TRBV4-1 and TRBJ2-5, with TRBD1 matching 8 bases. CDR1 is MGHRA and CDR2 is YSYEKL in the germline V gene. V lost 7 bases to trimming and J lost 4 bases; unmatched junction nucleotides: 11. This CDR3 is 15 amino acids long. The CDR3 loop is CASTYGDRLAETQYF. The DNA for the CDR3 is TGCGCCAGCACTTACGGGGACAGGCTTGCAGAGACCCAGTACTTC.

The chain joins TRBV27 to TRBJ2-5; the D gene is possibly TRBD2 (6 bases). Trimming took 8 bases from V and 9 from J, leaving 13 bases between them. The CDR3 is 11 residues long. CDR1 and CDR2 from the germline V gene are MNHEY and SMNVEV (reference sequence). The CDR3 spells CASRDGGSQYF. The CDR3 nucleotides are TGTGCCAGCCGGGACGGAGGGTCCCAGTACTTC.

The CDR3 reads CASSQLAGGLELFF. As DNA, the CDR3 is TGTGCCAGCAGTCAACTAGCGGGGGGCCTGGAGCTGTTTTTT. V and J are TRBV27 and TRBJ2-2; TRBD2 agrees at 12 bases. Germline V gene lookup returns CDR1 MNHEY and CDR2 SMNVEV (reference sequence). This CDR3 is built from 14 residues. The V segment lost 5 bases and the J segment 10 bases; nucleotides outside the gene matches: 5.

CDR3 in DNA: TGCGCCAGCAGCCTTAGCGGGGGGTCGTACGAGCAGTACTTC. This gives the protein CASSLSGGSYEQYF. V gene TRBV4-1 combines with J gene TRBJ2-7; 10 bases are shared with TRBD2. V lost 4 bases to trimming and J lost 4 bases; unmatched junction nucleotides: 4. The CDR3 runs to 14 residues. The germline V gene has CDR1 MGHRA and CDR2 YSYEKL.

The chain links TRBV7-8 to TRBJ2-5; TRBD1 or TRBD2 may be the D gene (5 bases each). The CDR3 has 17 amino acids. Germline CDR1 reads SGHVS; CDR2 reads FQNEAQ. Deletions cut 6 bases from V and 0 bases from J, with 20 bases between. This CDR3 reads CASRDPGSRWYQETQYF. The CDR3 DNA is TGTGCCAGCAGGGATCCAGGGAGTCGTTGGTACCAAGAGACCCAGTACTTC. Filled out from reference TRBV7-8 and TRBJ2-5, the complete variable domain reads GAGVSQSPRYKVAKRGQDVALRCDPISGHVSLFWYQQALGQGPEFLTYFQNEAQLDKSGLPSDRFFAERPEGSVSTLKIQRTQQEDSAVYLCASRDPGSRWYQETQYFGPGTRLLVL.

This sequence joins TRBV29-1 and TRBJ1-2; TRBD1 agrees at 8 bases. Germline CDR1 and CDR2: SQVTM and ANQGSEA. The ends lost 0 bases at V and 5 bases at J; junction bases unmatched: 5. This CDR3 spans 14 amino acids. CDR3 nucleotide sequence: TGCAGCGTTGAAGATGCAGGGGGCGGTTATGGCTACACCTTC. This sequence encodes CSVEDAGGGYGYTF.

This chain uses TRBV4-1 with TRBJ1-6, with D possibly TRBD1 on 5 matching bases. The CDR3 has 15 residues. Germline V gene lookup returns CDR1 MGHRA and CDR2 YSYEKL. Trimming took off 3 bases at V and 7 bases at J, with 13 bases between the two ends. CDR3 loop: CASSHPVGGNSPLHF. The CDR3 nucleotides read TGCGCCAGCAGCCACCCAGTGGGGGGAAATTCACCCCTCCACTTT.

The rearrangement joins TRBV4-3 to TRBJ2-7, with 12 bases lining up with TRBD2. Germline V lookup: CDR1 LGHNA, CDR2 YSLEER. Trimming took 4 bases from V and 5 from J; bases not matched to a gene: 12. The CDR3 is 17 residues long. The CDR3 sequence: CASSRGPSGGARNEQYF. For the CDR3, the DNA is TGCGCCAGCAGCCGAGGACCTAGCGGGGGGGCCAGGAACGAGCAGTACTTC.

V is TRBV5-1 and J is TRBJ1-2; D not resolved. V shed 3 bases and J shed 4 bases, with 22 bases lying between them. Germline assignment: CDR1 SGHRS and CDR2 YFSETQ. The CDR3 is 17 amino acids. The CDR3: CASSSITTATATYGYTF. The DNA of the CDR3 is TGCGCCAGCAGCTCGATCACAACCGCGACGGCTACCTATGGCTACACCTTC.

The V and J genes are TRBV3-1 and TRBJ1-1, with TRBD1 as a possible D gene (5 bases). Germline V gene sequence: CDR1 LGHDT, CDR2 YNNKEL (reference sequence). The V and J ends lost 2 bases and 5 bases respectively, with 18 bases between them. This CDR3 has 16 amino acids. The CDR3 DNA reads as TGTGCCAGCAGCCAATCCGGGAGGGGATTAGGAACTGAAGCTTTCTTT. Protein sequence: CASSQSGRGLGTEAFF.

The CDR3 region has the DNA TGCGCCAGCAGCTTCCTCTCAGGAGAGAACACTGAAGCTTTCTTT. Protein: CASSFLSGENTEAFF. The chain combines TRBV4-1 with TRBJ1-1, with no clear D. This CDR3 region has 15 residues. The germline V gene has CDR1 MGHRA and CDR2 YSYEKL. V was clipped by 5 bases and J by 1 base, with 14 bases between them.

This chain joins TRBV27 and TRBJ1-4; the D gene is possibly TRBD1 (6 bases). The CDR3 contains 13 residues. Per the germline V gene, CDR1 is MNHEY and CDR2 is SMNVEV (reference sequence). V was trimmed by 6 bases and J by 2 bases, leaving 7 bases between them. CDR3 DNA sequence: TGTGCCAGCAGCGGACAGACTAATGAAAAACTGTTTTTT. As protein: CASSGQTNEKLFF.

This sequence joins TRBV4-1 and TRBJ2-5; the D is unclear. CDR1 MGHRA and CDR2 YSYEKL come from the germline V gene. V lost 5 bases to trimming and J lost 5 bases, with 9 bases between them. This CDR3 comprises 12 residues. In DNA form, the CDR3 reads TGCGCCAGCAGCGGACCCCGCGAGACCCAGTACTTC. Translated, it gives CASSGPRETQYF.

This sequence joins TRBV6-5 and TRBJ2-1, with D possibly being TRBD2 (6 bases). The CDR3 loop spans 14 amino acids. Trimming removed 7 bases from V and 2 bases from J, with 12 bases in between. Germline-derived CDR1 and CDR2 are MNHEY and SVGAGI. Here the CDR3 DNA reads TGTGCCAGCATCCCCGGGGAGGCCTACAATGAGCAGTTCTTC. It translates to CASIPGEAYNEQFF.

The V and J genes are TRBV29-1 and TRBJ1-1, with D maybe TRBD1 (5 bases). Germline V gene lookup returns CDR1 SQVTM and CDR2 ANQGSEA. V was shortened by 5 bases and J by 7 bases, with 17 bases between the two germline ends. The CDR3 has 13 residues. The CDR3 DNA follows: TGCAGCGTTAAAGTGGGACGGGGGGATGAAGCTTTCTTT. Translated: CSVKVGRGDEAFF.

This clonotype was recorded only once. The chain joins TRBV7-9 to TRBJ1-1, with D perhaps TRBD1 (5 bases). V lost 3 bases, J lost 6 bases, and 8 bases lay in between. The germline V gene encodes CDR1 SEHNR and CDR2 FQNEAQ (reference sequence). The CDR3 runs 12 residues. The CDR3: CASSFGGAEAFF. The CDR3 nucleotides are TGTGCCAGCAGCTTCGGGGGGGCTGAAGCTTTCTTT.

The rearrangement uses TRBV19 and TRBJ1-5; D is undetermined. CDR3 length: 14 residues. The V and J ends lost 4 bases and 0 bases respectively, with 7 bases between them. The germline gives CDR1 LNHDA, CDR2 SQIVND (reference sequence). Written as DNA, the CDR3 is TGTGCCAGTAGTACGGGCGGTAGCAATCAGCCCCAGCATTTT. Its protein is CASSTGGSNQPQHF. The full variable domain, its missing parts supplied by reference TRBV19 and TRBJ1-5, is DGGITQSPKYLFRKEGQNVTLSCEQNLNHDAMYWYRQDPGQGLRLIYYSQIVNDFQKGDIAEGYSVSREKKESFPLTVTSAQKNPTAFYLCASSTGGSNQPQHFGDGTRLSIL.

The chain links TRBV29-1 to TRBJ2-1; TRBD2 agrees at 10 bases. The CDR3 runs to 16 residues. Unmatched junction bases numbered 2, after V lost 0 bases and J lost 0 bases. Germline CDR1 reads SQVTM; CDR2 reads ANQGSEA. The CDR3 nucleotides are TGCAGCGTTGAAGATGCTAGCGGGAGCTCCTACAATGAGCAGTTCTTC. This sequence encodes CSVEDASGSSYNEQFF.

The chain is built from TRBV19 and TRBJ2-7; 8 bases match TRBD1. The CDR3 is 16 residues long. CDR1 LNHDA and CDR2 SQIVND come from the germline V gene (reference sequence). The V gene end was trimmed by 5 bases and the J gene end by 0 bases; junction bases not matched to a gene: 9. CDR3 sequence: CASSFSDREVSYEQYF. The CDR3 bases are TGTGCCAGTAGTTTCTCGGACAGGGAGGTCTCCTACGAGCAGTACTTC.

The rearrangement joins TRBV15 to TRBJ2-1; 7 nucleotides match TRBD2. CDR1 and CDR2 from the germline V gene are LNHNV and YYDKDF (reference sequence). The ends lost 4 bases at V and 7 bases at J; junction bases unmatched: 16. This CDR3 comprises 17 residues. The CDR3 bases are TGTGCCACCAGCAATAATCCTCCCAGCGGGATTGTGAATGAGCAGTTCTTC. Translation gives CATSNNPPSGIVNEQFF.